The 21 T cell receptor beta chains in this list originate from one sample, sequenced in a study of Graves' ophthalmopathy and Graves' hyperthyroidism. Beta-chain TCR CDR3 regions were amplified from RNA transcripts. HTBI primers primed a first-round RT-PCR, and a second-round multiplex PCR followed. TCRdb passed the multiplex PCR reads through MiXCR, listing each CDR3 protein once. The sample lists 200,000 to 250,000 distinct CDR3 sequences; 20% to 25% were seen once. The source material was peripheral blood. The source is a woman between 50 and 59 years old with Graves' ophthalmopathy.

For this clonotype: A much bigger clone sits one base away, suggesting this may be a read error. The chain joins TRBV15 to TRBJ2-2; D tentatively reads TRBD1 or TRBD2 (5 bases each). Germline CDR1 reads LNHNV; CDR2 reads YYDKDF (reference sequence). CDR3 length: 13 amino acids. In DNA, the CDR3 is TGTGCCACCAGCGTTCAGGACACCGGGGCGCTGTTTTTT. Protein: CATSVQDTGALFF.

This clonotype showed up many times. V is TRBV5-1 and J is TRBJ2-5, with a tentative D call TRBD1 (6 bases). The CDR3 runs 16 residues. CDR1 SGHRS and CDR2 YFSETQ come from the germline V gene. Trimming removed 4 bases from V and 5 bases from J, with 21 bases in between. Here the CDR3 DNA reads TGCGCCAGCAGCCCAGCCGACAGGAGGTTAGGGGAGACCCAGTACTTC. It encodes CASSPADRRLGETQYF. The whole variable domain, remainder taken from reference TRBV5-1 and TRBJ2-5, is KAGVTQTPRYLIKTRGQQVTLSCSPISGHRSVSWYQQTPGQGLQFLFEYFSETQRNKGNFPGRFSGRQFSNSRSEMNVSTLELGDSALYLCASSPADRRLGETQYFGPGTRLLVL.

This clonotype appeared many times. This CDR3 reads CASSPYPEGATKNIQYF. The CDR3 nucleotides read TGTGCCAGCAGTCCCTACCCGGAAGGGGCAACCAAAAACATTCAGTACTTC. The rearrangement links TRBV28 to TRBJ2-4; possibly TRBD1 for D (5 bases). The CDR3 consists of 17 residues. Germline V gene lookup returns CDR1 MDHEN and CDR2 SYDVKM. The V end lost 5 bases, the J end lost 2 bases, and 19 bases lay between the germline ends.

This clonotype occurred many times. This chain connects TRBV7-8 to TRBJ2-7; 7 bases map to TRBD2. V lost 5 bases, J lost 3 bases, and 10 bases stayed unmatched. CDR1 and CDR2 from the germline V gene are SGHVS and FQNEAQ. This CDR3 comprises 15 residues. CDR3 protein: CASSPQPGLNYEQYF. CDR3 nucleotides: TGTGCCAGCAGCCCACAACCGGGACTAAACTACGAGCAGTACTTC. The full variable domain, rest sourced from reference TRBV7-8 and TRBJ2-7, is GAGVSQSPRYKVAKRGQDVALRCDPISGHVSLFWYQQALGQGPEFLTYFQNEAQLDKSGLPSDRFFAERPEGSVSTLKIQRTQQEDSAVYLCASSPQPGLNYEQYFGPGTRLTVT.

The chain is built from TRBV7-2 and TRBJ2-5; 8 bases agree with TRBD2. With V trimmed by 6 bases and J by 0 bases, 9 bases remained unmatched. CDR1 SGHTA and CDR2 FQGNSA come from the germline V gene. This CDR3 region has 16 residues. The CDR3 bases are TGTGCCAGCAGTCAACCACGACTAGCGAACCAAGAGACCCAGTACTTC. Translating gives CASSQPRLANQETQYF.

This clonotype has only a few counts. At one of its ends the junction is not consistent with the germline gene, which may arise from a read error. The CDR3 sequence: CANSLDDRTNQPQHF. The CDR3 DNA reads TGCGCCAACAGCTTGGATGACAGGACCAATCAGCCCCAGCATTTT. The V and J genes are TRBV5-1 and TRBJ1-5; maybe TRBD1 (6 bases). CDR3 length: 15 amino acids. Per the germline V gene, CDR1 is SGHRS and CDR2 is YFSETQ.

This clonotype has more than one count but fewer than ten. One end of the junction is discordant with germline, which a read error may explain. The V call is TRBV30, the J call TRBJ2-7; D gene ambiguous. The CDR3 length is 13 residues. Germline loops: CDR1 GTSNPN, CDR2 SVGIG (reference sequence). The CDR3 region is CAWKLAGPYGQYF. CDR3 in DNA: TGTGCCTGGAAGCTCGCCGGACCCTACGGGCAGTACTTC.

The sample holds many counts of this clonotype. This chain joins TRBV6-5 and TRBJ2-7; TRBD1 aligns across 12 bases. J gave up 7 bases and V 0 bases, and 10 bases lay outside the gene matches. The V gene's germline CDR1 is MNHEY and CDR2 SVGAGI. This CDR3 comprises 17 residues. The CDR3 reads CASSYSTGTGGQREQYF. CDR3 DNA: TGTGCCAGCAGTTACTCGACCGGGACAGGGGGCCAGAGGGAGCAGTACTTC.

The chain joins TRBV28 to TRBJ2-5; D call uncertain. The germline V gene encodes CDR1 MDHEN and CDR2 SYDVKM. The CDR3 loop spans 13 amino acids. The V end lost 4 bases, the J end lost 4 bases, and 10 bases lay between the germline ends. The CDR3 spells CASSSASRETQYF. The CDR3 DNA is TGTGCCAGCAGTTCCGCCTCGAGAGAGACCCAGTACTTC.

This clonotype was detected many times. The chain links TRBV27 to TRBJ2-7, with 9 bases lining up with TRBD2. The germline CDR1 and CDR2 sequences are MNHEY and SMNVEV (reference sequence). This CDR3 has 14 residues. The V segment lost 6 bases and the J segment 4 bases; nucleotides outside the gene matches: 7. DNA for the CDR3: TGTGCCAGCAGCCCTAGCGGGATTGGGTACGAGCAGTACTTC. This codes for CASSPSGIGYEQYF.

This clonotype occurred many times. The genes are TRBV28 and TRBJ2-7; 9 bases line up with TRBD1. The CDR3 sequence is 14 residues long. The germline gives CDR1 MDHEN, CDR2 SYDVKM. Germline trimming cut 4 bases from V and 0 bases from J; bases unmatched to any gene: 1. The CDR3 region has the DNA TGTGCCAGCAGTTGGGGACAGGGCTCCTACGAGCAGTACTTC. This sequence encodes CASSWGQGSYEQYF.

This clonotype was counted at least ten times. This rearrangement joins TRBV11-2 to TRBJ1-3; no clear D. The V end was cut by 3 bases, the J end by 0 bases, with 15 bases between. CDR3 size: 17 residues. The germline CDR1 and CDR2 sequences are SGHAT and FQNNGV. Here the CDR3 reads CASSFFPPGGSGNTIYF. The CDR3 DNA sequence: TGTGCCAGCAGCTTTTTTCCCCCTGGAGGCTCTGGAAACACCATATATTTT.

There are many counts of this clonotype. The chain joins TRBV6-1 to TRBJ1-3; TRBD1 agrees at 8 bases. Losses at the gene ends were 1 base for V and 8 bases for J; bases not matched to a gene: 4. CDR3 length: 14 residues. In germline, CDR1 is MNHNS, CDR2 SASEGT. DNA of the CDR3: TGTGCCAGCAGTGAAGGGACAGGGAGGGACACCATATATTTT. Translating gives CASSEGTGRDTIYF.

About this clonotype itself: The junction departs from germline at one end; a sequencing error may be responsible. J is TRBJ2-5 and V is TRBV12-3 or TRBV12-4, with D perhaps TRBD1 (6 bases). This CDR3 has 14 residues. The CDR3: CAGSPGTIQETQYF. The CDR3 DNA reads as TGTGCCGGCAGCCCCGGGACAATCCAAGAGACCCAGTACTTC.

This clonotype was seen once. The rearrangement joins TRBV30 to TRBJ1-1, with D possibly being TRBD1 (5 bases). Germline V lookup: CDR1 GTSNPN, CDR2 SVGIG (reference sequence). Trimming removed 5 bases at V and 7 bases at J, with 20 bases between. The CDR3 spans 14 residues. CDR3 in DNA: TGTGCCTGGGGGCGCGGCGGGGGTCCGAATGAAGCTTTCTTT. It is translated as CAWGRGGGPNEAFF.

This clonotype appeared many times. J is TRBJ2-7 and V is TRBV7-2; D gene ambiguous. CDR1 is SGHTA, CDR2 FQGNSA, per germline. The CDR3 consists of 13 residues. The germline V and J ends were trimmed by 3 bases and 3 bases, with 9 bases remaining between them. The CDR3 spells CASSFSPNYEQYF. The CDR3 DNA is TGTGCCAGCAGCTTCTCCCCAAACTACGAGCAGTACTTC. Full variable domain (missing parts from reference TRBV7-2 and TRBJ2-7): GAGVSQSPSNKVTEKGKDVELRCDPISGHTALYWYRQSLGQGLEFLIYFQGNSAPDKSGLPSDRFSAERTGGSVSTLTIQRTQQEDSAVYLCASSFSPNYEQYFGPGTRLTVT.

The sample holds a few counts of this clonotype. The chain has TRBV20-1 and TRBJ1-1, with 8 bases that match TRBD1. V was clipped by 6 bases and J by 11 bases; unmatched bases: 14. Germline CDR1 is DFQATT and CDR2 is SNEGSKA (reference sequence). The CDR3 has 13 amino acids. CDR3: CSASHPGTGAAFF. The CDR3 nucleotides read TGCAGTGCATCGCACCCTGGGACAGGTGCCGCTTTCTTT.

This clonotype appeared many times. The rearrangement joins TRBV12-3 or TRBV12-4 to TRBJ1-1; the match to TRBD1 covers 10 bases. With 3 bases clipped from V and 5 bases from J, the junction kept 9 bases outside the gene matches. The CDR3 is 16 residues long. The CDR3 sequence: CASSFRTGGRGTEAFF. CDR3 bases: TGTGCCAGCAGTTTCCGGACAGGGGGACGAGGGACTGAAGCTTTCTTT.

This clonotype occurred many times. The rearrangement links TRBV29-1 to TRBJ2-6; D perhaps matches TRBD1 (6 bases). Trimming shortened V by 8 bases and J by 0 bases, and 20 bases separated the two germline ends. CDR1 is SQVTM, CDR2 ANQGSEA, per germline. The CDR3 has 17 residues. In nucleotides, the CDR3 is TGCAGCATCGAGGGTGGGACACTTGCCTCTGGGGCCAACGTCCTGACTTTC. Residues: CSIEGGTLASGANVLTF.

This clonotype was seen many times. V gene TRBV5-1 combines with J gene TRBJ2-7; the D call may be TRBD1 or TRBD2 (5 bases each). Germline CDR1 is SGHRS and CDR2 is YFSETQ. The V gene lost 7 bases and the J gene lost 4 bases, with 24 bases spanning the gap. The CDR3 sequence is 16 residues long. The CDR3 coding sequence is TGCGCCAGCGCAGGGACCAACCCCTCTTTTTGGTACGAGCAGTACTTC. Its protein is CASAGTNPSFWYEQYF.

This clonotype was counted between two and nine times. One base away lies a much larger clone, so this may be a sequencing read error. The rearrangement uses TRBV20-1 and TRBJ1-2; 7 nucleotides line up with TRBD1. Germline CDR1 DFQATT, CDR2 SNEGSKA (reference sequence). The CDR3 runs to 15 residues. V was clipped by 6 bases and J by 3 bases; unmatched bases: 13. The CDR3, as DNA: TGCAGTGCCCCGCCACAGGGGCGAGCTGACTATGGCTACACCTTC. It translates to CSAPPQGRADYGYTF.